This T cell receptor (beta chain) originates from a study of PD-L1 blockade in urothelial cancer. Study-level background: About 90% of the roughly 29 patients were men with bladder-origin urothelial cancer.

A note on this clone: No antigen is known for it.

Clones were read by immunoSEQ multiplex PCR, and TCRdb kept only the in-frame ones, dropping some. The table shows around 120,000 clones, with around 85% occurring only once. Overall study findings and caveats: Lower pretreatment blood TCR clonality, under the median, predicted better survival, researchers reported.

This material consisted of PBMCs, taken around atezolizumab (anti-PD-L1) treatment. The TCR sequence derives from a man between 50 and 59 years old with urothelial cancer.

The CDR3 coding sequence is TGTGCCAGCAGTAGTCGGACAGTGGGTCAGCCCCAGCATTTT. Its protein is CASSSRTVGQPQHF. The rearrangement joins TRBV2 to TRBJ1-5; perhaps TRBD1 as D (6 bases). V was pared by 5 bases and J by 6 bases, with 14 bases between. This CDR3 is built from 14 residues. CDR1 is SNHLY, CDR2 FYNNEI, per germline.